A single sample gave rise to the 9 T cell receptor beta chains below, sequenced in a study of T cell repertoires and HLA-DP antigens. Their antigens remain unidentified. The assay was immunoSEQ multiplex PCR, and TCRdb's table has in-frame clones only and misses some. The table shows about 73,000 clones, with around three quarters occurring only once. The material sequenced was CD4+ T cells from PBMCs. All receptors derive from a man aged 60 to 75 in good health and CMV-seronegative.

The chain employs TRBV19 and TRBJ1-3; D remains ambiguous. The CDR3 is 15 amino acids. Germline-derived CDR1 and CDR2 are LNHDA and SQIVND (reference sequence). V lost 5 bases and J 4 bases, leaving 15 bases between the germline ends. Here the CDR3 DNA reads TGTGCCAGTAGTCCGTTGGGGATAGCAGGAAACACCATATATTTT. Protein sequence: CASSPLGIAGNTIYF.

J is TRBJ2-7 and V is TRBV5-1; no reliable D call. Germline CDR1 is SGHRS and CDR2 is YFSETQ. The CDR3 length is 14 residues. V was shortened by 0 bases and J by 1 base, with 8 bases between the two germline ends. The DNA for the CDR3 is TGCGCCAGCAGCTTGGTGGGCAGTTCCTACGAGCAGTACTTC. This sequence encodes CASSLVGSSYEQYF.

This clone was counted once. The chain carries TRBV19 and TRBJ1-1, with 8 bases matching TRBD1. The germline V gene encodes CDR1 LNHDA and CDR2 SQIVND (reference sequence). The CDR3 length is 18 residues. J gave up 1 base and V 3 bases, and 13 bases lay outside the gene matches. Here the CDR3 reads CASSIPGGLYIGNTEAFF. CDR3 bases: TGTGCCAGTAGTATCCCAGGGGGCCTTTATATAGGGAACACTGAAGCTTTCTTT.

The CDR3: CASSLPGVQETQYF. DNA of the CDR3: TGCGCCAGCAGCTTGCCGGGAGTCCAAGAGACCCAGTACTTC. The chain has TRBV5-1 and TRBJ2-5, with D perhaps TRBD2 (6 bases). Germline V gene lookup returns CDR1 SGHRS and CDR2 YFSETQ. Trimming stripped 1 base from V and 1 base from J, with 8 bases between. This CDR3 is 14 amino acids long. The variable domain in full, completed from reference TRBV5-1 and TRBJ2-5, reads KAGVTQTPRYLIKTRGQQVTLSCSPISGHRSVSWYQQTPGQGLQFLFEYFSETQRNKGNFPGRFSGRQFSNSRSEMNVSTLELGDSALYLCASSLPGVQETQYFGPGTRLLVL.

The chain uses TRBV9 and TRBJ2-3, with D perhaps TRBD1 (5 bases). The CDR3 extends over 17 amino acids. V was pared by 0 bases and J by 3 bases, with 17 bases between. Germline CDR1 SGDLS, CDR2 YYNGEE. CDR3 DNA sequence: TGTGCCAGCAGCGTAGACCTCGGCAGGGTCGGGACAGATACGCAGTATTTT. Its protein is CASSVDLGRVGTDTQYF.

The rearrangement joins TRBV19 to TRBJ2-1, with D maybe TRBD1 (6 bases). The CDR3 is 15 residues long. Trimming left V 4 bases short and J 0 bases short, with 10 bases between. Germline values: CDR1 LNHDA, CDR2 SQIVND (reference sequence). The CDR3 here is CASSNRGISYNEQFF. Here the CDR3 DNA reads TGTGCCAGTAGTAATAGGGGGATCTCCTACAATGAGCAGTTCTTC.

V usage is TRBV27 and J usage is TRBJ2-1; no reliable D call. There are 13 residues in the CDR3. Germline CDR1 is MNHEY and CDR2 is SMNVEV (reference sequence). Trimming removed 5 bases from V and 9 bases from J, with 14 bases in between. CDR3 loop: CASSGGLRSEQFF. Written as DNA, the CDR3 is TGTGCCAGCAGTGGTGGGCTTAGAAGTGAGCAGTTCTTC.

The chain uses TRBV11-2 and TRBJ2-1; D is undetermined. V was pared by 6 bases and J by 4 bases, with 10 bases between. The CDR3 consists of 13 residues. Germline V gene data show CDR1 as SGHAT and CDR2 as FQNNGV. CDR3 nucleotide sequence: TGTGCCAGCAGAAGGTTCGGATACAATGAGCAGTTCTTC. Translation gives CASRRFGYNEQFF.

The chain links TRBV7-2 to TRBJ1-6; TRBD1 agrees at 7 bases. Germline V lookup: CDR1 SGHTA, CDR2 FQGNSA. Trimming took 5 bases from V and 2 from J; bases not matched to a gene: 6. The length of the CDR3 is 16 residues. CDR3 residues: CASSQPRGAYNSPLHF. As DNA, the CDR3 is TGTGCCAGCAGCCAACCCAGGGGGGCCTATAATTCACCCCTCCACTTT. Full variable domain (rest looked up from reference TRBV7-2 and TRBJ1-6): GAGVSQSPSNKVTEKGKDVELRCDPISGHTALYWYRQSLGQGLEFLIYFQGNSAPDKSGLPSDRFSAERTGGSVSTLTIQRTQQEDSAVYLCASSQPRGAYNSPLHFGNGTRLTVT.